Below, 3 T cell receptor beta chains from the same sample are listed, as sequenced in a study of blood T cell repertoires in COVID-19. The method was immunoSEQ multiplex PCR; TCRdb's version includes in-frame clones alone and lacks a portion of them. This table holds tens of thousands of clones, 80% to 90% found once. The specimen sequenced was peripheral blood. All receptors derive from a man aged 45-65 years with active COVID-19.

This clone was seen a handful of times. This chain joins TRBV7-9 and TRBJ2-5, with 8 bases lining up with TRBD2. Trimming removed 1 base from V and 5 bases from J; junction bases left unmatched: 9. There are 16 residues in the CDR3. CDR1 is SEHNR, CDR2 FQNEAQ, per germline (reference sequence). CDR3 protein: CASSLDPTSGMETQYF. The CDR3 nucleotides are TGTGCCAGCAGCTTAGATCCCACTAGCGGCATGGAGACCCAGTACTTC.

The count of this clone is one. This chain uses TRBV29-1 with TRBJ2-1, with TRBD2 identical over 8 bases. Per the germline V gene, CDR1 is SQVTM and CDR2 is ANQGSEA. Trimming cost V 3 bases and J 9 bases; bases outside gene matches: 10. There are 14 residues in the CDR3. The CDR3 is CSVDWTSLSSEQFF. In DNA form, the CDR3 reads TGCAGCGTTGATTGGACTAGCCTTTCCAGTGAGCAGTTCTTC.

The genes are TRBV9 and TRBJ1-2; D perhaps matches TRBD1 (6 bases). Germline V gene data show CDR1 as SGDLS and CDR2 as YYNGEE. The CDR3 extends over 13 amino acids. Between the trimmed V and J ends, which lost 5 bases and 4 bases, there was a span of 12 bases. CDR3 amino acids: CASRGANPYGYTF. CDR3 DNA sequence: TGTGCCAGCAGGGGGGCTAACCCCTATGGCTACACCTTC.